The text below deals with one T cell receptor (gamma chain). This specimen comes from a study of intestinal T cells in coeliac disease. From germline, CDR1 is EGSNGY and CDR2 YDSYNSKV. The length of the CDR3 is 14 residues. Genomic DNA came from ten 5-µm formalin-fixed paraffin-embedded scrolls per case. TRG repertoires were amplified with LymphoTrack primers from approximately 190 ng of biopsy DNA. TCRdb re-called clones from the multiplex PCR reads using CATT. The data contain a few hundred gamma-chain clones, less than 45% of them seen just once; the ten biggest clones take up around 46%. The TCR originated in a human donor who served as a control with a normal duodenal biopsy, not a healthy volunteer. This chain connects TRGV2 to TRGJP2. The sample comprised a duodenal biopsy. The CDR3 region is CAPGTAESSWIKTF. As DNA, the CDR3 is TGTGCACCTGGGACGGCCGAGTCGAGTTGGATCAAGACGTTT.